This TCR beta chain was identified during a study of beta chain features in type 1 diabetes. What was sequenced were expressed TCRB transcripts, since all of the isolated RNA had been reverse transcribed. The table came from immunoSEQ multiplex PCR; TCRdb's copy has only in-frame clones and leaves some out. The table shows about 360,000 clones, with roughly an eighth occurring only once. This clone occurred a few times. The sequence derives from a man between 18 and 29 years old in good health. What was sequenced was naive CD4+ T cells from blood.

The CDR3: CASSFEPSDPYEQYF. Written as DNA, the CDR3 is TGTGCCAGCAGCTTTGAACCTAGCGACCCCTACGAGCAGTACTTC. This chain links TRBV5-4 with TRBJ2-7, with D tentatively TRBD2 (6 bases). The CDR3 sequence is 15 residues long. Trimming pared 2 bases from V and 2 bases from J, leaving 14 bases between. Germline assignment: CDR1 SGHNT and CDR2 YYREEE (reference sequence).